The subject of this entry is one TCR beta chain. This specimen belongs to a study of OX40 agonist ivuxolimab in advanced cancers. In the study overall: A diagnosis of hepatocellular carcinoma, melanoma, renal cell or head and neck cancer was present in dose-escalation patients.

Libraries were prepared by immunoSEQ multiplex PCR; TCRdb keeps only in-frame clonotypes and omits some of them. The profile shows over 50,000 clones, 75% to 90% of them singletons. Germline lookup yields CDR1 MGHRA and CDR2 YSYEKL. The CDR3 loop spans 15 amino acids. Between the trimmed V and J ends, which lost 0 bases and 6 bases, there was a span of 12 bases. V gene TRBV4-1 combines with J gene TRBJ2-1; either TRBD1 or TRBD2 may supply D (5 bases each). The sample was CD4+ or CD8+ T cells sorted from blood, taken in a trial of the OX40 agonist ivuxolimab. This receptor was obtained from an adult with an advanced solid tumor such as melanoma, head and neck, liver or kidney cancer. CDR3 in amino acids: CASSQDLRGPNEQFF. In nucleotides, the CDR3 is TGCGCCAGCAGCCAAGATTTACGGGGCCCCAATGAGCAGTTCTTC.